The present entry profiles one TCR beta chain with its context. One junction end disagrees with the germline gene, perhaps due to a read error. CDR1 MNHEY and CDR2 SVGEGT come from the germline V gene. This CDR3 has 13 residues. TCRdb redid the calling of the reads with MiXCR, one entry per CDR3 protein. The sample consists of just under 30,000 distinct CDR3 sequences, more than 15% of them appearing once. This sample is part of a study of patients with pleural tuberculosis. The chain joins TRBV6-2 or TRBV6-3 to TRBJ1-2; D unclear. Sequenced material: peripheral blood. The receptor's source is a human donor with pleural tuberculosis. The CDR3 DNA is TGTGCCAGCAGTGACCCGGGAAGTTATGGCTACAACTTC. Protein: CASSDPGSYGYNF.